This TCR beta chain was captured by sequencing in a study of breast tumors, draining lymph nodes, adjacent tissues. CDR1 and CDR2 (germline): SGHTA, FQGNSA. V dropped 5 bases and J dropped 10; count of bases not matched to a gene: 11. The CDR3 has 14 amino acids. TCRdb reanalysed the multiplex PCR reads using MiXCR and keeps one entry per CDR3 protein. The data contain 100,000 to 150,000 distinct CDR3 sequences, 15% to 20% of them seen just once; the ten biggest clones take up less than 4.5%. This clonotype has a count of ten or more. What it binds is unknown. The lymph nodes were axillary draining lymph nodes from breast cancer patients. Study-wide results and caveats: That most tumor T cells come from lymph nodes remained unproven. Tumor TCR diversity was below lymph nodes but above nontumor tissue.

Material for sequencing was axillary lymph node tissue. This clonotype was sampled from a female donor with breast cancer. Some clones in this sample may be carry-over from other donors' samples. The rearrangement joins TRBV7-2 to TRBJ2-1, with 7 positions matching TRBD2. Here the CDR3 reads CASSGTTGSGEQFF. CDR3 nucleotide sequence: TGTGCCAGCAGCGGGACTACCGGGAGTGGGGAGCAGTTCTTC. Complete variable domain (other parts from reference TRBV7-2 and TRBJ2-1): GAGVSQSPSNKVTEKGKDVELRCDPISGHTALYWYRQSLGQGLEFLIYFQGNSAPDKSGLPSDRFSAERTGGSVSTLTIQRTQQEDSAVYLCASSGTTGSGEQFFGPGTRLTVL.